These T cell receptor beta chains were read from a single sample in a study of identical twins. TCRdb recomputed calls from the 5' RACE reads with MiXCR, one row per CDR3 protein. The data contain around 250,000 distinct CDR3 sequences, approximately 7% of them singletons. These sequences were also reported in another study, on yellow fever vaccine responses in identical twins.

The sequenced material came from memory (CD45RO+) T cells sorted from blood. These receptors all stem from a woman aged 18 to 35 in good health. The CDR3 runs from the conserved cysteine through the conserved F or W. A D gene is named only where the DNA matches it firmly. Clone size, where shown, is once, few, many, or a class for clones that have expanded.

cdr3_aa	cdr3_nt	v_call	j_call	d_call	clone_size	cdr3_length
CASSINANQPQHF	TGTGCCAGTAGTATTAACGCCAATCAGCCCCAGCATTTT	TRBV19	TRBJ1-5	NA	NA	13
CASRRTGRALHF	TGTGCCAGCAGACGGACAGGACGCGCCCTCCACTTT	TRBV3-1	TRBJ1-6	TRBD1	few	12
CASSWRPSSGANVLTF	TGTGCCAGCAGTTGGAGGCCTAGCTCTGGGGCCAACGTCCTGACTTTC	TRBV6-5	TRBJ2-6	NA	few	16
CSARGGDREKLFF	TGCAGTGCTAGGGGGGGGGACCGAGAAAAACTGTTTTTT	TRBV20-1	TRBJ1-4	NA	many	13
CASSLNPGLADGRNEQFF	TGCGCCAGCAGCTTGAATCCGGGACTAGCCGACGGGCGGAATGAGCAGTTCTTC	TRBV5-1	TRBJ2-1	TRBD2	many	18
CASSRQIYSGNTIYF	TGTGCCAGCAGCCGACAGATCTACTCTGGAAACACCATATATTTT	TRBV3-1	TRBJ1-3	NA	few	15
CASSLQAGQETQYF	TGTGCCAGCAGCTTACAAGCGGGGCAAGAGACCCAGTACTTC	TRBV7-2	TRBJ2-5	TRBD2	many	14
CASSLGGGAHYNEQFF	TGCGCCAGCAGCTTGGGGGGGGGGGCCCACTACAATGAGCAGTTCTTC	TRBV5-1	TRBJ2-1	NA	NA	16
CAISLHGGETQYF	TGTGCCATCAGCCTACACGGAGGAGAGACCCAGTACTTC	TRBV10-3	TRBJ2-5	NA	many	13
CASSTPGGGNSPLHF	TGTGCCAGCAGCACCCCCGGGGGTGGTAATTCACCCCTCCACTTT	TRBV28	TRBJ1-6	NA	few	15
CASSYGGGETQYF	TGTGCCAGCAGTTACGGGGGTGGAGAGACCCAGTACTTC	TRBV6-6	TRBJ2-5	NA	NA	13
CASSVEGPSPTQYF	TGTGCCAGCAGCGTAGAAGGGCCTTCGCCAACGCAGTATTTT	TRBV9	TRBJ2-3	NA	NA	14
CASSFNPRQGAYGYTF	TGTGCCAGCAGTTTTAACCCTCGACAGGGGGCCTATGGCTACACCTTC	TRBV12-3/TRBV12-4	TRBJ1-2	TRBD1	few	16
CASQIGQGRNEQFF	TGTGCCAGCCAAATCGGACAGGGGCGAAATGAGCAGTTCTTC	TRBV18	TRBJ2-1	TRBD1	NA	14
CAISLGTSGGRGFNEQFF	TGTGCCATCAGTTTAGGGACTAGCGGGGGCCGGGGGTTCAATGAGCAGTTCTTC	TRBV2	TRBJ2-1	TRBD2	NA	18
CASPYTGQQNTEAFF	TGTGCCAGCCCTTATACCGGGCAGCAGAACACTGAAGCTTTCTTT	TRBV28	TRBJ1-1	NA	many	15
CASSFLGSGSRLFF	TGTGCCAGCAGTTTCCTGGGGTCGGGGTCGAGGTTGTTCTTC	TRBV27	TRBJ2-1	NA	few	14
CSARTSGTRAEQFF	TGCAGTGCAAGGACTAGCGGGACCCGGGCGGAGCAGTTCTTC	TRBV20-1	TRBJ2-1	TRBD2	NA	14
CASSKGGATSHTDTQYF	TGTGCCAGCAGCAAAGGAGGTGCCACGAGCCACACAGATACGCAGTATTTT	TRBV7-3	TRBJ2-3	NA	few	17
CSASQTESSPLHF	TGCAGTGCTAGTCAGACAGAATCTTCACCCCTCCACTTT	TRBV20-1	TRBJ1-6	NA	many	13
CASSLAQRDNEQFF	TGCGCCAGCAGCTTGGCCCAGCGGGACAATGAGCAGTTCTTC	TRBV5-1	TRBJ2-1	NA	many	14
CASSFSRGDTEAFF	TGCGCCAGCAGCTTTTCCAGGGGTGACACTGAAGCTTTCTTT	TRBV5-1	TRBJ1-1	NA	few	14
CSAKRDNYGYTF	TGCAGTGCTAAGAGGGATAACTATGGCTACACCTTC	TRBV20-1	TRBJ1-2	NA	NA	12
CASSTPDRGRANEKLFF	TGTGCCAGCAGCACCCCCGACAGGGGGAGGGCTAATGAAAAACTGTTTTTT	TRBV7-9	TRBJ1-4	TRBD1	few	17
CASSPTPDGYTF	TGTGCCAGCAGTCCAACCCCGGACGGCTACACCTTC	TRBV12-3/TRBV12-4	TRBJ1-2	NA	many	12
CASSLASGQGHETQYF	TGCGCCAGCAGCTTGGCCTCAGGACAGGGGCACGAGACCCAGTACTTC	TRBV5-1	TRBJ2-5	TRBD1	NA	16
CASSLYGGTNSYEQYF	TGCGCCAGCAGCTTGTATGGTGGGACTAACTCCTACGAGCAGTACTTC	TRBV5-1	TRBJ2-7	TRBD2	few	16
CASSLQGYDEQYF	TGTGCCAGCAGCCTACAAGGGTACGACGAGCAGTACTTC	TRBV7-9	TRBJ2-7	NA	many	13
CASSLALAGVEQFF	TGCGCCAGCAGCTTGGCACTAGCGGGAGTCGAGCAGTTCTTC	TRBV5-1	TRBJ2-1	TRBD2	NA	14
CASSWGGLSYNEQFF	TGCGCCAGCAGCTGGGGCGGGCTCTCCTACAATGAGCAGTTCTTC	TRBV5-1	TRBJ2-1	NA	many	15
CASNPGLNTGELFF	TGTGCCAGCAATCCGGGACTAAACACCGGGGAGCTGTTTTTT	TRBV12-3/TRBV12-4	TRBJ2-2	TRBD2	many	14
CSALKRELTDTQYF	TGCAGTGCCTTAAAGCGGGAGCTCACAGATACGCAGTATTTT	TRBV20-1	TRBJ2-3	TRBD2	many	14
CASSFGNGDSGANVLTF	NA	TRBV3-1	TRBJ2-6	NA	many	17
CSASGRGTGELFF	TGCAGTGCTAGCGGGAGAGGTACCGGGGAGCTGTTTTTT	TRBV20-1	TRBJ2-2	NA	many	13
CASSQDRGTNTEAFF	TGTGCCAGCAGCCAAGATAGGGGAACAAACACTGAAGCTTTCTTT	TRBV3-1	TRBJ1-1	NA	NA	15
CASSVAERGTYEQYF	TGTGCCAGCAGCGTGGCGGAGCGGGGCACCTACGAGCAGTACTTC	TRBV9	TRBJ2-7	TRBD2	NA	15
CSVDAGNPGYTF	TGCAGCGTTGACGCGGGGAATCCTGGCTACACCTTC	TRBV29-1	TRBJ1-2	NA	many	12
CASSRQGIGTGELFF	TGTGCCAGCAGCCGCCAGGGGATCGGCACCGGGGAGCTGTTTTTT	TRBV11-2	TRBJ2-2	NA	few	15
CASSVDLRDYGYTF	TGTGCCAGCAGTGTGGACCTGCGAGACTATGGCTACACCTTC	TRBV2	TRBJ1-2	NA	NA	14
CASSDQRGGLGETQYF	TGTGCCAGCAGTGACCAGCGGGGGGGCCTGGGGGAGACCCAGTACTTC	TRBV25-1	TRBJ2-5	TRBD2	NA	16
CASSEGAYGYTF	TGTGCCAGCAGTGAGGGGGCTTATGGCTACACCTTC	TRBV12-3/TRBV12-4	TRBJ1-2	TRBD1	many	12
CASSVEAGPRETQYF	TGTGCCAGCAGCGTAGAGGCGGGGCCGAGGGAGACCCAGTACTTC	TRBV9	TRBJ2-5	NA	NA	15
CSVAPAGGGSTDTQYF	TGCAGCGTTGCCCCAGCGGGGGGGGGGAGCACAGATACGCAGTATTTT	TRBV29-1	TRBJ2-3	TRBD2	few	16
CSAPAIQQNYGYTF	TGCAGTGCTCCGGCTATCCAGCAGAACTATGGCTACACCTTC	TRBV20-1	TRBJ1-2	NA	few	14
CASSLGLVDTQYF	TGTGCCAGCAGCTTGGGACTTGTCGATACGCAGTATTTT	TRBV5-5	TRBJ2-3	NA	many	13
CASTPAGAVTDTQYF	TGTGCCAGCACTCCAGCGGGGGCTGTCACAGATACGCAGTATTTT	TRBV12-3/TRBV12-4	TRBJ2-3	TRBD2	many	15
CASSLVPGQGAYGYTF	TGTGCCAGCAGTTTAGTACCGGGACAGGGGGCATATGGCTACACCTTC	TRBV12-3/TRBV12-4	TRBJ1-2	TRBD1	few	16
CASSLGLAVNYGYTF	TGTGCCAGCAGTCTTGGACTCGCGGTGAACTATGGCTACACCTTC	TRBV6-1	TRBJ1-2	NA	many	15
CASSLAGTPMYEQYF	TGCGCCAGCAGCTTGGCTGGGACGCCCATGTACGAGCAGTACTTC	TRBV5-1	TRBJ2-7	NA	few	15